Below, 4 T cell receptor beta chains from the same sample are listed, as sequenced in a study of cytotoxic CD8 clonotypes in ibrutinib-treated CLL. Profiling relied on immunoSEQ multiplex PCR, and the TCRdb table lists in-frame clones only, not all of them. The data contain 90,000 to 95,000 clones, approximately 80% of them seen just once; the ten biggest clones take up around 23%. Sequencing used PBMCs, obtained after 24 months of ibrutinib treatment. Receptors originate from a human donor with chronic lymphocytic leukemia.

V usage is TRBV19 and J usage is TRBJ2-5; TRBD1 aligns across 8 bases. The ends lost 6 bases at V and 5 bases at J; junction bases unmatched: 5. The germline CDR1 and CDR2 sequences are LNHDA and SQIVND (reference sequence). The CDR3 is 13 amino acids. The chain's CDR3 is CASRGQGRETQYF. CDR3 in DNA: TGTGCCAGTAGAGGACAGGGAAGGGAGACCCAGTACTTC. Supplemented by reference TRBV19 and TRBJ2-5, the full variable domain reads DGGITQSPKYLFRKEGQNVTLSCEQNLNHDAMYWYRQDPGQGLRLIYYSQIVNDFQKGDIAEGYSVSREKKESFPLTVTSAQKNPTAFYLCASRGQGRETQYFGPGTRLLVL.

There are a few counts of this clone. V usage is TRBV18 and J usage is TRBJ1-5; 7 nucleotides match TRBD1. Unmatched junction bases numbered 8, after V lost 0 bases and J lost 0 bases. Germline V gene sequence: CDR1 KGHSH, CDR2 LQKENI. The CDR3 loop spans 18 amino acids. The CDR3: CASSPPRTGLSSNQPQHF. In DNA form, the CDR3 reads TGTGCCAGCTCACCACCGAGGACAGGCCTATCTAGCAATCAGCCCCAGCATTTT.

The chain links TRBV19 to TRBJ2-1; 13 nucleotides line up with TRBD2. Trimming at V came to 8 bases and at J to 0 bases, leaving 10 bases not matched to a gene. The CDR3 extends over 18 amino acids. In germline, CDR1 is LNHDA, CDR2 SQIVND (reference sequence). The CDR3 reads CASRPGTSGMSSYNEQFF. Here the CDR3 DNA reads TGTGCCAGTCGGCCGGGGACTAGCGGGATGAGCTCCTACAATGAGCAGTTCTTC.

This chain links TRBV7-9 with TRBJ1-5; TRBD1 matches at 7 bases. The CDR3 consists of 14 residues. V lost 4 bases and J lost 5; bases outside the gene matches: 5. The germline gives CDR1 SEHNR, CDR2 FQNEAQ (reference sequence). CDR3 coding DNA: TGTGCCAGCAGCTCACAGGGGTCAGATCAGCCCCAGCATTTT. This translates into CASSSQGSDQPQHF.